The present T cell receptor (beta chain) was sequenced within a study of immune cell composition in non-small cell lung cancer. Germline-derived CDR1 and CDR2 are LNHNV and YYDKDF (reference sequence). With 5 bases removed from V and 1 base from J, the gap between germline ends came to 11 bases. This CDR3 spans 14 amino acids. Broader study findings: Overall clonality, unlike maximal tumour-associated clone frequency, did not predict TIL reactivity. Squamous lung tumours showed higher top 10 clone scores and clonality than adenocarcinomas.

Template was genomic DNA from frozen, unsorted single-cell suspensions. The data were produced by immunoSEQ multiplex PCR, yet TCRdb's version contains in-frame clones alone and is incomplete. This table holds 4,000 to 5,500 clones, about 80% found once. Comment on this clone: Its antigen is not identified.

What was sequenced was lung tumor tissue. The chain carries TRBV15 and TRBJ2-5; D is unclear. The TCR comes from a human donor with non-small cell lung cancer. The CDR3 bases are TGTGCCACCAGCCCTACTCCCTTCCAAGAGACCCAGTACTTC. This codes for CATSPTPFQETQYF.